These 25 T cell receptor beta chains came from one sample sequenced in a study of T and B cells in COVID-19 patients. Multiplex PCR with BIOMED2 TRB-A/B primer pools amplified TRB rearrangements. TCRdb itself ran the multiplex PCR reads through MiXCR, one entry per CDR3 protein. Of 23,000 or so distinct CDR3 sequences in the sample, approximately 30% were seen once. TRB was amplified from around 250-500 ng of blood genomic DNA. The sample was blood. These receptors all stem from a human donor who had recovered from COVID-19.

Relative to its sample, this clonotype is medium-sized. This chain connects TRBV18 to TRBJ2-3, with 9 bases matching TRBD1. The V gene end was trimmed by 6 bases and the J gene end by 4 bases; junction bases not matched to a gene: 11. Germline loops: CDR1 KGHSH, CDR2 LQKENI. The CDR3 loop spans 16 amino acids. The CDR3 sequence is CASSGTGTTWADTQYF. CDR3 bases: TGTGCCAGCTCGGGGACAGGGACCACGTGGGCAGATACGCAGTATTTT.

This clonotype was recorded a few times. The chain has TRBV12-3 or TRBV12-4 and TRBJ1-3; D not certain. Trimming left V 3 bases short and J 10 bases short, with 7 bases between. The CDR3 is 11 amino acids. The CDR3 DNA reads TGTGCCAGCAGTTTCTTGCGTACCATATATTTT. Translation: CASSFLRTIYF.

By share of the sample, this clonotype is medium-sized. The chain carries TRBV29-1 and TRBJ2-4; D is possibly TRBD1 (5 bases). The CDR3 is 12 amino acids. V was trimmed by 4 bases and J by 4 bases, leaving 8 bases between them. Germline CDR1 SQVTM, CDR2 ANQGSEA. The CDR3 DNA reads TGCAGCGTTGTTGACAGTAAAAACATTCAGTACTTC. Its protein is CSVVDSKNIQYF.

This clonotype was recorded a few times. This sequence joins TRBV19 and TRBJ1-2, with D possibly being TRBD1 (6 bases). V was trimmed by 1 base and J by 8 bases, leaving 14 bases between them. Per germline, CDR1 LNHDA and CDR2 SQIVND (reference sequence). This CDR3 is 14 amino acids long. CDR3 DNA sequence: TGTGCCAGTAGTATAGCCAGGGGCCCAGGAGGCTACACCTTC. This translates into CASSIARGPGGYTF.

Worth noting for this clonotype: The junction does not match germline at one end; this may be a read error. The chain joins TRBV5-6 to TRBJ2-5, with 12 nucleotides matching TRBD1. Germline assignment: CDR1 SGHDT and CDR2 YYEEEE. This CDR3 region has 15 residues. The CDR3 DNA is TGCGCCAGCAGCTTGGTGGGACAGGGGGCTGAGACCCAGTACTTC. This encodes CASSLVGQGAETQYF.

V usage is TRBV11-3 and J usage is TRBJ1-6, with a weak D call TRBD1 (6 bases). CDR3 length equals 16 residues. The germline V gene encodes CDR1 SGHNT and CDR2 YENEEA. The ends were cut back, 5 bases at V and 5 bases at J, with 16 bases in the middle. The CDR3 spells CASSRTRGQDNSPLHF. Here the CDR3 DNA reads TGTGCCAGCAGCCGTACTAGGGGACAAGATAATTCACCCCTCCACTTT.

By share of the sample, this clonotype is medium-sized. V is TRBV19 and J is TRBJ2-7; no clear D. In germline, CDR1 is LNHDA, CDR2 SQIVND (reference sequence). The CDR3 spans 14 residues. V lost 5 bases and J lost 6, with 17 bases in between. CDR3 nucleotides: TGTGCCAGTAGTTTTGGGCCCCGGTCGGGCGAGCAGTACTTC. Residues: CASSFGPRSGEQYF.

This clonotype is categorized as medium-sized. The rearrangement joins TRBV12-3 or TRBV12-4 to TRBJ2-2; the match to TRBD2 covers 7 bases. The ends lost 7 bases at V and 3 bases at J; junction bases unmatched: 11. This CDR3 has 16 amino acids. The CDR3 DNA reads TGTGCCAGCATCCCGAGGGGAGGGTCGTACACCGGGGAGCTGTTTTTT. Its protein is CASIPRGGSYTGELFF.

Concerning this clonotype itself: One end of the junction varies from germline; a read error may be responsible. The V gene is TRBV11-2, the J gene TRBJ2-5; D is perhaps TRBD1 (6 bases). This CDR3 is 16 amino acids long. Germline CDR1 and CDR2: SGHAT and FQNNGV. In DNA form, the CDR3 reads TGCGCCAGCAGATCCCGAGGGGGAGTCTTAGGAGAGACCCAGTACTTC. Its protein product is CASRSRGGVLGETQYF. Drawing the rest from reference TRBV11-2 and TRBJ2-5, the complete variable domain is EAGVAQSPRYKIIEKRQSVAFWCNPISGHATLYWYQQILGQGPKLLIQFQNNGVVDDSQLPKDRFSAERLKGVDSTLKIQPAKLEDSAVYLCASRSRGGVLGETQYFGPGTRLLVL.

The sample holds a few counts of this clonotype. This chain joins TRBV5-4 and TRBJ1-1, with D possibly TRBD1 on 6 matching bases. CDR3 length: 14 residues. From germline, CDR1 is SGHNT and CDR2 YYREEE (reference sequence). V lost 4 bases, J lost 3 bases, and 13 bases lay in between. CDR3: CASSVNRADTEAFF. CDR3 in DNA: TGTGCCAGCAGCGTTAACAGGGCGGACACTGAAGCTTTCTTT. The whole variable domain, filled in from reference TRBV5-4 and TRBJ1-1, reads ETGVTQSPTHLIKTRGQQVTLRCSSQSGHNTVSWYQQALGQGPQFIFQYYREEENGRGNFPPRFSGLQFPNYSSELNVNALELDDSALYLCASSVNRADTEAFFGQGTRLTVV.

V gene TRBV5-4 combines with J gene TRBJ2-7; D is unclear. The V and J ends lost 0 bases and 5 bases respectively, with 15 bases between them. From germline, CDR1 is SGHNT and CDR2 YYREEE (reference sequence). The CDR3 consists of 15 residues. The chain's CDR3 is CASSLAFGIADEQYF. In DNA form, the CDR3 reads TGTGCCAGCAGCTTGGCTTTTGGCATCGCGGACGAGCAGTACTTC.

The chain combines TRBV19 with TRBJ1-5, with 9 bases matching TRBD1. The CDR3 runs to 14 residues. CDR1 is LNHDA, CDR2 SQIVND, per germline (reference sequence). The J segment lost 6 bases and the V segment lost 4 bases, leaving 4 bases of the junction unmatched. CDR3 region: CASSTDRGGQPQHF. DNA of the CDR3: TGTGCCAGTAGTACCGACAGGGGGGGTCAGCCCCAGCATTTT.

The chain couples TRBV18 to TRBJ1-2; 8 bases are a match to TRBD1. Trimming cost V 3 bases and J 4 bases; bases outside gene matches: 4. Germline-derived CDR1 and CDR2 are KGHSH and LQKENI. This CDR3 is built from 14 residues. CDR3 DNA: TGTGCCAGCTCACCGGACAGGGCTCTCTATGGCTACACCTTC. Protein product: CASSPDRALYGYTF.

Only one count was recorded for this clonotype. The genes are TRBV5-1 and TRBJ2-1; possible D gene TRBD2, 6 bases. Germline CDR1 is SGHRS and CDR2 is YFSETQ. V was clipped by 3 bases and J by 4 bases, with 17 bases between them. The length of the CDR3 is 16 residues. The CDR3 sequence is CASSSGVGGAYNEQFF. CDR3 DNA: TGCGCCAGCAGCTCTGGAGTGGGGGGTGCATACAATGAGCAGTTCTTC.

This clonotype is judged medium-sized. This chain connects TRBV19 to TRBJ2-2; TRBD2 is a possible D gene (7 bases). The germline CDR1 and CDR2 sequences are LNHDA and SQIVND (reference sequence). This CDR3 has 15 residues. Trimming removed 2 bases at V and 5 bases at J, with 12 bases between. DNA of the CDR3: TGTGCCAGTAGTATATCGCGGGGGCAGACCGGGGAGCTGTTTTTT. Its protein is CASSISRGQTGELFF. Supplemented by reference TRBV19 and TRBJ2-2, the full variable domain reads DGGITQSPKYLFRKEGQNVTLSCEQNLNHDAMYWYRQDPGQGLRLIYYSQIVNDFQKGDIAEGYSVSREKKESFPLTVTSAQKNPTAFYLCASSISRGQTGELFFGEGSRLTVL.

The chain carries TRBV28 and TRBJ2-5, with D tentatively TRBD2 (6 bases). CDR1 MDHEN and CDR2 SYDVKM come from the germline V gene. The CDR3 has 13 residues. V was cut by 6 bases and J by 4 bases, with 12 bases left in between. The CDR3 DNA reads as TGTGCCAGCAGACGTCAGGGAGGAGAGACCCAGTACTTC. Amino acid sequence: CASRRQGGETQYF.

The chain has TRBV20-1 and TRBJ2-1, with a weak D call TRBD2 (7 bases). This CDR3 spans 13 amino acids. Germline-derived CDR1 and CDR2 are DFQATT and SNEGSKA (reference sequence). Between the trimmed V and J ends, which lost 8 bases and 5 bases, there was a span of 16 bases. CDR3 in amino acids: CSSRGGIDNEQFF. Here the CDR3 DNA reads TGCAGTAGTAGGGGGGGGATTGACAATGAGCAGTTCTTC.

This clonotype was observed a handful of times. This chain connects TRBV5-4 to TRBJ2-1, with 16 bases lining up with TRBD2. The trim removed 3 bases at V and 12 bases at J, leaving 6 bases unmatched. Looked up from germline, CDR1 is SGHNT and CDR2 is YYREEE (reference sequence). The CDR3 consists of 15 residues. The CDR3 loop reads CASSSGLAGGPWQFF. The CDR3 nucleotides are TGTGCCAGCAGCTCGGGACTAGCGGGGGGGCCCTGGCAGTTCTTC. Complete variable domain (other parts from reference TRBV5-4 and TRBJ2-1): ETGVTQSPTHLIKTRGQQVTLRCSSQSGHNTVSWYQQALGQGPQFIFQYYREEENGRGNFPPRFSGLQFPNYSSELNVNALELDDSALYLCASSSGLAGGPWQFFGPGTRLTVL.

This clonotype is judged medium-sized. The V call is TRBV19, the J call TRBJ2-2, with D possibly being TRBD1 (5 bases). Germline V gene sequence: CDR1 LNHDA, CDR2 SQIVND (reference sequence). Trimming left V 7 bases short and J 2 bases short, with 11 bases between. The CDR3 extends over 14 amino acids. The CDR3 DNA follows: TGTGCCAGTACCAGGGTCCTCAACACCGGGGAGCTGTTTTTT. Amino acid sequence: CASTRVLNTGELFF.

This clonotype was seen a single time. The chain combines TRBV5-8 with TRBJ2-5; 10 bases align to TRBD1. The CDR3 is made up of 15 amino acids. Germline V gives CDR1 SGHTS, CDR2 YDEGEE. Trimming at V came to 7 bases and at J to 5 bases, leaving 11 bases not matched to a gene. Here the CDR3 reads CASVARDRGGETQYF. The CDR3 nucleotides read TGTGCCAGCGTCGCTAGGGACAGGGGTGGCGAGACCCAGTACTTC.

This chain connects TRBV20-1 to TRBJ2-3, with D uncertain. The germline V gene has CDR1 DFQATT and CDR2 SNEGSKA (reference sequence). The length of the CDR3 is 14 residues. Trimming removed 2 bases at V and 0 bases at J, with 9 bases between. Here the CDR3 DNA reads TGCAGTGCTAGAAGCTATGCGAGCACAGATACGCAGTATTTT. It is translated as CSARSYASTDTQYF.

A few counts support this clonotype. The V and J genes are TRBV6-5 and TRBJ1-2; tentative D call: TRBD1 (5 bases). Germline CDR1 and CDR2: MNHEY and SVGAGI. This CDR3 spans 15 amino acids. The germline V and J ends were trimmed by 0 bases and 4 bases, with 12 bases remaining between them. CDR3 sequence reads: CASSYSPGLLYGYTF. As DNA, the CDR3 is TGTGCCAGCAGTTACTCACCGGGACTACTCTATGGCTACACCTTC.

This clonotype is categorized as medium-sized (0.01 to 0.1%). The CDR3 region is CASSNGYEQYF. CDR3 in DNA: TGTGCCAGCTCCAACGGCTACGAGCAGTACTTC. The V call is TRBV11-3, the J call TRBJ2-7; D remains unclear. V lost 8 bases, J lost 3 bases, and 8 bases lay in between. Germline V CDR1 and CDR2: SGHNT, YENEEA. CDR3 length: 11 amino acids.

The sample holds a few counts of this clonotype. The rearrangement uses TRBV20-1 and TRBJ2-2, with 7 bases matching TRBD1. Per the germline V gene, CDR1 is DFQATT and CDR2 is SNEGSKA (reference sequence). The length of the CDR3 is 15 residues. The J segment lost 4 bases and the V segment lost 4 bases, leaving 9 bases of the junction unmatched. The CDR3 nucleotides read TGCAGTGCTATTAACCCACAGGGGAGCACCGGGGAGCTGTTTTTT. Protein: CSAINPQGSTGELFF.

Judged by abundance, this clonotype is medium-sized (0.01 to 0.1%). Here the CDR3 reads CSVRDRGEQYF. For the CDR3, the DNA is TGCAGCGTTCGGGACAGGGGCGAGCAGTACTTC. The chain employs TRBV29-1 and TRBJ2-7; 10 bases map to TRBD1. V was clipped by 5 bases and J by 6 bases; unmatched bases: 1. This CDR3 is 11 amino acids long. Per the germline V gene, CDR1 is SQVTM and CDR2 is ANQGSEA.